This T cell receptor (beta chain) appears in the sequencing data of a study of T cell responses to AZD1222 COVID-19 vaccine. Germline V gives CDR1 KGHSH, CDR2 LQKENI. CDR3 size: 15 residues. Losses at the gene ends were 6 bases for V and 4 bases for J; bases not matched to a gene: 7. Profiled with immunoSEQ multiplex PCR; TCRdb holds only in-frame clones, not every one. The sample carries 130,000 or so clones, under 95% recorded once. The sample here was peripheral blood, taken 28 days after the second AZD1222 dose. This chain joins TRBV18 and TRBJ2-3; TRBD1 aligns across 10 bases. This clonotype originated in an adult who received the AZD1222 COVID-19 vaccine. CDR3 sequence (DNA): TGTGCCAGCTCGCCTGGACAGGGGGATTCAGATACGCAGTATTTT. It translates to CASSPGQGDSDTQYF. Variable domain in full (rest from reference TRBV18 and TRBJ2-3): NAGVMQNPRHLVRRRGQEARLRCSPMKGHSHVYWYRQLPEEGLKFMVYLQKENIIDESGMPKERFSAEFPKEGPSILRIQQVVRGDSAAYFCASSPGQGDSDTQYFGPGTRLTVL.